This T cell receptor (beta chain) derives from a study of early T cells in non-severe SARS-CoV-2 infection. Whole-study findings and limits: There was a bias toward anti-spike CD8 responses in VDJdb matching, which missed private and CD4 specificities.

Notes on this clonotype: As yet, its antigen is unknown.

The TCR library protocol attached unique molecular identifiers to the individual cDNA molecules. TCRdb re-analysed the 5' RACE reads in MiXCR, keeping a single row per CDR3 protein. The table records about 83,000 distinct CDR3 sequences, about 10% of them present only once. The starting material was whole blood, obtained at baseline. The TCR comes from an adult who was a healthcare worker with PCR-confirmed SARS-CoV-2 infection or an uninfected control (not recorded which).

The CDR3, as DNA: TGTGCCAGAACCATACTAGCGGGAGGTTACAATGAGCAGTTCTTC. It translates to CARTILAGGYNEQFF. The V call is TRBV5-3, the J call TRBJ2-1; TRBD2 matches 12 bases. TRBV5-3 is marked as an open reading frame, function uncertain. V shed 6 bases and J 4 bases; nucleotides not matched to a gene: 5. There are 15 residues in the CDR3.